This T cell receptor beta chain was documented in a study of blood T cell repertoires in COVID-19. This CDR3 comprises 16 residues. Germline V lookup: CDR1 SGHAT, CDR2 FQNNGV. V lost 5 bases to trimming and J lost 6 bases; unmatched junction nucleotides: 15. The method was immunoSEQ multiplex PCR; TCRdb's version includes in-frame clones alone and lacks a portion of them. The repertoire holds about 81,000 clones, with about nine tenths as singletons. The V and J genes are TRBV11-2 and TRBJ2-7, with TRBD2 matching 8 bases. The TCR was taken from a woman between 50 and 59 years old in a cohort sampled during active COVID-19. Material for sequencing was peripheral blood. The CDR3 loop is CASSPSSYPGGGEQYF. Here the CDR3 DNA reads TGTGCCAGCAGCCCCAGTTCTTACCCGGGAGGGGGCGAGCAGTACTTC.